This passage covers 21 T cell receptor beta chains from one sample sequenced in a study of blood T cells in healthy people across ages. A second roughly 6 to 11 cycle PCR used barcoded and J-beta primers. MiXCR, applied by TCRdb to the 5' RACE reads, yields one record per CDR3 protein. The top ten hold 20% to 25% of the sample, which has about 970,000 distinct CDR3 sequences, around 54% seen once. The sequencing sample was made of blood. All receptors derive from a woman aged 60-70 years in good health.

This clonotype appeared a few times. This rearrangement joins TRBV2 to TRBJ2-5; D is unclear. Trimming took off 6 bases at V and 5 bases at J, with 10 bases between the two ends. CDR1 and CDR2 from the germline V gene are SNHLY and FYNNEI. This CDR3 spans 12 amino acids. CDR3: CASSPLEETQYF. The CDR3 DNA sequence: TGTGCCAGCAGCCCCTTGGAGGAGACCCAGTACTTC.

The CDR3: CASSAGRGGNEQYF. The CDR3 DNA reads TGTGCCAGCAGTGCCGGGAGGGGGGGTAATGAGCAGTACTTC. V is TRBV28 and J is TRBJ2-5; TRBD2 aligns across 8 bases. The CDR3 sequence is 14 residues long. Germline-derived CDR1 and CDR2 are MDHEN and SYDVKM. J lost 11 bases, V lost 5 bases, and 13 bases had no gene match.

This clonotype occurred a few times. CDR3 nucleotides: TGTGCCAGCAAGGGTAGCGGGACCGATGAGCAGTTCTTC. Protein sequence: CASKGSGTDEQFF. This chain uses TRBV6-2 or TRBV6-3 with TRBJ2-1; 8 positions match TRBD2. This CDR3 has 13 amino acids. Germline V gene data show CDR1 as MNHEY and CDR2 as SVGEGT. V lost 7 bases and J lost 8; bases outside the gene matches: 7.

The chain joins TRBV18 to TRBJ2-5; tentative D call: TRBD1 (6 bases). Trimming removed 6 bases from V and 5 bases from J, with 16 bases in between. The CDR3 loop spans 14 amino acids. Germline lookup yields CDR1 KGHSH and CDR2 LQKENI. CDR3 nucleotide sequence: TGTGCCAGCTCCCCCCAGGGGATGGCGGAGACCCAGTACTTC. Its translation: CASSPQGMAETQYF.

The chain has TRBV6-2 or TRBV6-3 and TRBJ2-7; D is undetermined. Per the germline V gene, CDR1 is MNHEY and CDR2 is SVGEGT. This CDR3 spans 12 amino acids. V was trimmed by 3 bases and J by 4 bases, leaving 7 bases between them. The CDR3 protein is CASSYVLYEQYF. CDR3 nucleotides: TGTGCCAGCAGTTATGTCTTATACGAGCAGTACTTC.

The rearrangement uses TRBV29-1 and TRBJ2-2; D is unresolved. The CDR3 runs 12 residues. Germline V gene sequence: CDR1 SQVTM, CDR2 ANQGSEA. Trimming took 6 bases from V and 5 from J, leaving 10 bases between them. CDR3 DNA: TGCAGCGTGAGCTGGGAAACCGGGGAGCTGTTTTTT. Translation gives CSVSWETGELFF.

The V gene is TRBV20-1, the J gene TRBJ2-5; D unclear. Trimming took 6 bases from V and 13 from J, leaving 18 bases between them. The CDR3 covers 11 residues. Germline CDR1 reads DFQATT; CDR2 reads SNEGSKA (reference sequence). The CDR3 protein is CSATGPYERYF. The DNA for the CDR3 is TGCAGTGCAACCGGGCCCTACGAGCGGTACTTC.

The rearrangement links TRBV5-4 to TRBJ1-1, with 7 bases aligning to TRBD1. The CDR3 sequence is 14 residues long. Trimming at V came to 2 bases and at J to 7 bases, leaving 8 bases not matched to a gene. Germline lookup yields CDR1 SGHNT and CDR2 YYREEE (reference sequence). CDR3 bases: TGTGCCAGCAGCTTCGGGACAGCTTACGGTGAAGCTTTCTTT. Protein sequence: CASSFGTAYGEAFF. Supplemented by reference TRBV5-4 and TRBJ1-1, the full variable domain reads ETGVTQSPTHLIKTRGQQVTLRCSSQSGHNTVSWYQQALGQGPQFIFQYYREEENGRGNFPPRFSGLQFPNYSSELNVNALELDDSALYLCASSFGTAYGEAFFGQGTRLTVV.

This clonotype has just one count. The chain employs TRBV20-1 and TRBJ2-7; 11 nucleotides agree with TRBD1. The junction had 20 bases not matched to a gene; V was cut back by 6 bases and J by 7 bases. This CDR3 has 17 amino acids. Germline assignment: CDR1 DFQATT and CDR2 SNEGSKA (reference sequence). The CDR3 DNA sequence: TGCAGTGCCACAAGGACAGGGGGCGCAGGTCTGTCTCTGGAGCAGTACTTC. Protein product: CSATRTGGAGLSLEQYF.

This clonotype has ten or more counts. The genes are TRBV14 and TRBJ2-1; D is unclear. V dropped 5 bases and J dropped 7 bases, with 12 bases sitting between them. The CDR3 is made up of 13 amino acids. Germline V gene data show CDR1 as SGHDN and CDR2 as FVKESK. The CDR3 nucleotides are TGTGCCAGCAGCACCAACGCCGTAAATGAGCAGTTCTTC. It specifies CASSTNAVNEQFF.

This clonotype was picked up a small number of times. The genes are TRBV24-1 and TRBJ2-3; D possibly matches TRBD1 or TRBD2 (5 bases each). V was shortened by 7 bases and J by 6 bases, with 13 bases between the two germline ends. CDR1 KGHDR and CDR2 SFDVKD come from the germline V gene. The CDR3 spans 13 residues. CDR3: CATRPRWGDTQYF. CDR3 bases: TGTGCCACCAGGCCCCGATGGGGGGATACGCAGTATTTT.

V gene TRBV6-5 combines with J gene TRBJ2-1; 13 bases fit TRBD2. Trimming took 6 bases from V and 8 from J; bases not matched to a gene: 4. Germline V gives CDR1 MNHEY, CDR2 SVGAGI. The CDR3 totals 14 residues. Written as DNA, the CDR3 is TGTGCCAGCAGGGCGACTAGCGGGGGGTATGAGCAGTTCTTC. Amino acid sequence: CASRATSGGYEQFF.

The table lists this clonotype with a few counts. The chain is built from TRBV20-1 and TRBJ2-7; TRBD2 agrees at 10 bases. After removal of 4 bases from V and 5 bases from J, the junction contained 8 bases not matched to a gene. The CDR3 is made up of 14 amino acids. CDR1 is DFQATT and CDR2 is SNEGSKA in the germline V gene (reference sequence). CDR3 protein: CSANLAGEFDEQYF. CDR3 in DNA: TGCAGTGCTAATCTAGCGGGAGAATTCGACGAGCAGTACTTC.

V is TRBV12-3 or TRBV12-4 and J is TRBJ2-7; the D is unclear. The CDR3 length is 12 residues. V was cut by 1 base and J by 6 bases, with 7 bases left in between. The CDR3 here is CASSLGRLEQYF. In nucleotides, the CDR3 is TGTGCCAGCAGTTTAGGTAGGCTCGAGCAGTACTTC.

In DNA, the CDR3 is TGTGCCATCAGTGAGATTACGGGGGAGCAGTACTTC. Its protein product is CAISEITGEQYF. The chain has TRBV10-3 and TRBJ2-5, with D possibly TRBD2 on 6 matching bases. CDR3 length: 12 residues. Germline V gives CDR1 ENHRY, CDR2 SYGVKD. Trimming cost V 2 bases and J 11 bases, with 12 bases left between them.

This chain uses TRBV28 with TRBJ1-4, with TRBD1 identical over 8 bases. The CDR3 length is 17 residues. Germline V gives CDR1 MDHEN, CDR2 SYDVKM. V was pared by 1 base and J by 6 bases, with 10 bases of the junction left unmatched. This chain's CDR3 is CASSLSVGTGGDEKLFF. The CDR3 DNA reads TGTGCCAGCAGTTTATCGGTGGGGACAGGTGGAGATGAAAAACTGTTTTTT.

This chain uses TRBV11-2 with TRBJ2-1; 12 nucleotides match TRBD2. This CDR3 region has 16 residues. CDR1 is SGHAT and CDR2 is FQNNGV in the germline V gene. Trimming cost V 9 bases and J 9 bases; bases outside gene matches: 15. As DNA, the CDR3 is TGTGCCAGTCGCCTTTGGGCTAGCGGGAGGGCCGCTGAGCAGTTCTTC. Translated, it gives CASRLWASGRAAEQFF.

The V gene is TRBV20-1, the J gene TRBJ1-2, with D perhaps matching TRBD1 (6 bases). Germline V CDR1 and CDR2: DFQATT, SNEGSKA (reference sequence). V was shortened by 3 bases and J by 1 base, with 12 bases between the two germline ends. CDR3 size: 14 residues. The CDR3 region is CSASGYRDNYGYTF. CDR3 nucleotide sequence: TGCAGTGCTAGTGGTTACAGGGATAACTATGGCTACACCTTC.

This chain connects TRBV20-1 to TRBJ2-1, with D unresolved. Trimming removed 1 base at V and 3 bases at J, with 16 bases between. This CDR3 is 16 amino acids long. Germline CDR1 and CDR2: DFQATT and SNEGSKA (reference sequence). The CDR3 spells CSARGALSWYYNEQFF. CDR3 nucleotide sequence: TGCAGTGCTAGAGGTGCATTGAGTTGGTACTACAATGAGCAGTTCTTC.

A single count supports this clonotype. The chain recombines TRBV20-1 with TRBJ2-5; the D gene is possibly TRBD2 (6 bases). Trimming left V 5 bases short and J 1 base short, with 23 bases between. CDR1 is DFQATT, CDR2 SNEGSKA, per germline (reference sequence). The CDR3 loop spans 17 amino acids. The CDR3 coding sequence is TGCAGTGCTGAGGGACTCGGCGCGTTGGAGCTCCAAGAGACCCAGTACTTC. Translated: CSAEGLGALELQETQYF.

This clonotype was observed a handful of times. The chain carries TRBV11-2 and TRBJ2-7; D is unclear. The CDR3 totals 12 residues. Trimming took off 10 bases at V and 2 bases at J, with 12 bases between the two ends. The germline CDR1 and CDR2 sequences are SGHAT and FQNNGV. The CDR3 coding sequence is TGTGCCACGCATCGTGCGCCCTACGAGCAGTACTTC. It is translated as CATHRAPYEQYF.